The entry that follows covers one TCR beta chain sequence. Which antigen it targets is not known. Base-call qualities are not available, and no considerably larger clone is one nucleotide away. Explained via the paper, the time point label denotes: baseline before first vaccination. The vaccinee samples were drawn from two UK trials, COV001 and COV002, one of which was a single-blind randomized controlled phase 2/3 trial testing AZD1222 (ChAdOx1 nCoV-19) in healthy adults. For TCRbeta chain sequencing, PBMC samples were collected from trial participants at day 0 and at day 28 after the second dose. This sample is drawn from a study of T cell responses to AZD1222 COVID-19 vaccine (dated by TCRdb to about 2021). A note on the overall study: AZD1222 recipients whose second dose came at about 4 weeks and those whose second dose came at about 12 weeks were combined into one group, since spike-specific TCR depth and breadth did not differ between the two schedules. Trial participants were enrolled into age subgroups of 18-55, 56-69 and 70-plus years, which contained 148, 28 and 57 TCR-sequenced participants, respectively. TCR sequencing was performed for 230 to 250 trial participants, of whom some 200 were given two doses of AZD1222 and around 25 were given two doses of MenACWY control vaccine. Paper-wide results and their limitations: Nearly half of unique spike-specific TCRs reportedly recognized epitopes outside regions mutated in the B.1.351 and B.1.1.7 variants. Because no day 14 peak-response samples were available, the repertoires could be characterized only after the peak T cell response. Most participants were white British and females outnumbered males, and the authors suggested that clonal diversity may have been underestimated. A significant rise in spike-specific TCR breadth and depth was observed after two AZD1222 doses relative to day 0 and relative to MenACWY recipients. In the small 56-69-year group, the increase in depth fell short of significance, most likely because of low power. Conclusions about previously exposed vaccinees are limited, since just six AZD1222 recipients were seropositive for SARS-CoV-2 at baseline. The vaccine-associated CD4 TCRs covered the entire spike protein, and the dominant responses fell in regions 160-218 and 743-854.

The CDR3 holds 13 amino acids from the cysteine to the phenylalanine. Just CDR3 DNA is preserved here, 39 bases in frame from base 1. Trimming removed 5 bases from V and 4 bases from J, leaving 11 bases between the germline ends. The germline V gene sets CDR1 to SGHTA and CDR2 to FQGTGA. The CDR3 regions of human TCRbeta chains were subjected to immunosequencing. The study's own analysis went as follows. TCRs in the repertoires were matched against a reference library of SARS-CoV-2-specific TCRs that had been generated with the MIRA antigen-specificity platform. Breadth meant the fraction of unique TCRs that were SARS-CoV-2-associated, whereas depth meant the fraction of total T cells that were SARS-CoV-2-associated. Using the MIRA data, each spike-specific TCR was assigned both to the spike region to which the TCR was reactive and to a CD4 or CD8 class. Log10-transformed breadth and depth values were compared by one-way ANOVA with Sidak's multiple comparisons tests. TCRdb stores this immuneACCESS table with in-frame sequences only. Part of the clones is absent; in the studies checked, under half of the shortfall reflects unresolved V genes, and no reason is known for the rest. Clone size and V and J calls were adopted from that table, with D and trimming inferred from the DNA. Here the sample has 90,000 to 110,000 clones; approximately 90% occur a single time. The ten most abundant clones make up 9% to 9.5% of the sample.

The TCR originated in an adult in good health. This receptor chain uses TRBV7-3 and TRBJ1-2, with the D gene uncertain. The sequenced sample was peripheral blood, obtained on day 0 of AZD1222 vaccination. The CDR3 protein: CASSPRSGYGYTF. The sequence in DNA is TGTGCCAGCAGCCCAAGGTCAGGCTATGGCTACACCTTC.